This T cell receptor (beta chain) was recorded in a study of T cells expressing NK-cell markers. TCRdb reprocessed the 5' RACE reads; each CDR3 protein has one entry and no DNA is given. This sample's table reports 90,000 to 130,000 distinct CDR3 sequences. The V gene's germline CDR1 is SGHDT and CDR2 YYEEEE. The CDR3 extends over 15 amino acids. This receptor was taken from a woman between 18 and 70 years old in good health. Sequencing was carried out using blood T cells: a sorted CD56 or NKG2C T cell subset, CD4+ or CD8+ T cells, or bulk PBMC T cells (not recorded which). The chain combines TRBV5-6 with TRBJ2-5; TCRdb proposes TRBD1, but this gene call is untestable without DNA. Here the CDR3 reads CASSLEPKGRETQYF. Looking up the rest from reference TRBV5-6 and TRBJ2-5 gives the full variable domain: DAGVTQSPTHLIKTRGQQVTLRCSPKSGHDTVSWYQQALGQGPQFIFQYYEEEERQRGNFPDRFSGHQFPNYSSELNVNALLLGDSALYLCASSLEPKGRETQYFGPGTRLLVL.